This TCR beta chain emerged from a study of CD8 T cells in ankylosing spondylitis. Study-level points and caveats: Earlier authors reported some of these motif variants in reactive arthritis synovial fluid and blood. Disease-linked clones bore a CD8+ phenotype and were relatively rare in peripheral blood. Within matched ankylosing spondylitis synovial fluid, disease-linked clones were reportedly significantly enriched.

Losses at the gene ends were 1 base for V and 3 bases for J; bases not matched to a gene: 4. The germline V gene has CDR1 SGHDT and CDR2 YYEEEE. The CDR3 extends over 15 amino acids. As concerns this clonotype: Its matching antigen is unknown.

TCRdb reprocessed the 5' RACE reads via MiXCR and lists one record per CDR3 protein. The table lists around 210,000 distinct CDR3 sequences, 7% to 10% of them singletons. The source material was blood, either unsorted or a sorted T cell fraction (not recorded which). The chain has TRBV5-6 and TRBJ2-3, with 8 bases matching TRBD2. The source is a female donor with ankylosing spondylitis or in good health (not recorded which). CDR3 in amino acids: CASSLFGRETDTQYF. The CDR3 DNA is TGTGCCAGCAGCTTGTTCGGGAGGGAGACAGATACGCAGTATTTT.